The rows below give T cell receptor beta chains drawn from one sample of a study of blood T cell repertoires in COVID-19. Profiled with immunoSEQ multiplex PCR; TCRdb holds only in-frame clones, not every one. The sample lists about 210,000 clones, around 83% occurring once. Sequenced input: peripheral blood. The source of these receptors is a woman aged 50 to 65 with acute or convalescent COVID-19. Each CDR3 is given with its conserved first and last residue. Each record gives: V gene, D gene, J gene, clone size, CDR3 protein, CDR3 DNA. D genes are given only for firm matches. Only part of the rows carry a size: once, few, many, or a class if the clone is expanded.

>TRBV27|.|TRBJ2-7|.
CASSGDEQYF
TGTGCCAGCAGTGGAGACGAGCAGTACTTC
>TRBV10-3|TRBD1|TRBJ2-7|once
CAIRPGQGDYEQYF
TGTGCCATCCGCCCCGGACAGGGGGACTACGAGCAGTACTTC
>TRBV5-1|TRBD1|TRBJ2-3|.
CASSSFTGGSTDTQYF
TGCGCCAGCAGCTCCTTCACAGGGGGCTCCACAGATACGCAGTATTTT
>TRBV19|.|TRBJ1-4|few
CASAEGSEEKLFF
TGTGCCAGTGCGGAGGGGAGCGAAGAAAAACTGTTTTTT
>TRBV3-1/TRBV3-2|TRBD1|TRBJ2-2|.
CASSHPDRGGTGELFF
TGTGCCAGCAGCCACCCTGACAGGGGTGGCACCGGGGAGCTGTTTTTT
>TRBV4-1|TRBD2|TRBJ2-3|.
CASSHAPGLAGGNTDTQYF
TGCGCCAGCAGCCACGCGCCGGGACTAGCGGGGGGGAACACAGATACGCAATATTTT
>TRBV2|TRBD2|TRBJ2-3|.
CASRPPSGRDGDTQYF
TGTGCCAGCAGGCCCCCTAGCGGGAGGGATGGAGATACGCAGTATTTT
>TRBV15|TRBD1|TRBJ2-7|.
CATRRGGTGGGEQYF
TGTGCCACCAGGAGAGGCGGGACAGGAGGTGGGGAGCAGTACTTC
>TRBV2|.|TRBJ1-1|.
CASSVGAGTEAFF
TGTGCCAGCAGTGTCGGTGCGGGCACTGAAGCTTTCTTT
>TRBV21-1|.|TRBJ1-5|.
CASSLNTGDEGQPQHF
TGTGCCAGCAGCCTCAACACAGGGGATGAAGGTCAGCCCCAGCATTTT
>TRBV6-4|.|TRBJ2-2|.
CASSRGNTGELFF
TGTGCCAGCAGCAGGGGGAACACCGGGGAGCTGTTTTTT
>TRBV2|TRBD1|TRBJ1-6|.
CARRDRGDYNSPLHF
TGTGCCAGGCGGGACAGGGGGGACTATAATTCACCCCTCCACTTT
>TRBV11-2|TRBD2|TRBJ2-7|few
CASSLLSSGEFYEQYF
TGTGCCAGCAGCTTATTATCTAGCGGGGAGTTCTACGAGCAGTACTTC
>TRBV28|.|TRBJ1-2|.
CASSQWPGYTF
TGTGCCAGCAGTCAGTGGCCTGGCTACACCTTC